The present TCR beta chain was sequenced within a study of Graves' ophthalmopathy and Graves' hyperthyroidism. In the study overall: Peripheral blood sampling occurred at initial diagnosis, before any treatment.

The CDR3 consists of 14 residues. CDR1 is SQVTM, CDR2 ANQGSEA, per germline. V lost 6 bases and J lost 1, with 15 bases in between. About this clonotype: The target antigen is unknown.

For repertoire sequencing, the TCR beta CDR3 regions were amplified from RNA transcripts. First-round RT-PCR used HTBI primers; second-round multiplex PCR followed. One entry per CDR3 protein results from TCRdb running MiXCR on the multiplex PCR reads. The repertoire holds more than 45,000 distinct CDR3 sequences, with 50% as singletons. Ineligible for inclusion were patients with other autoimmune diseases, uncontrolled infections, pregnancy or lactation. Overall study findings and caveats: Progression of ophthalmopathy was predicted by the model with roughly 65% sensitivity and just under 75% specificity. Most thyroid clonotypes with frequency above 0.001 were detected in blood too.

Specimen: peripheral blood. The TCR was taken from an adult man with Graves' ophthalmopathy. The chain uses TRBV29-1 and TRBJ1-1; a weak D match, TRBD1 (6 bases). The CDR3 DNA reads TGCAGCGTCCAAAACCGGGGGGCGAACACTGAAGCTTTCTTT. It codes for CSVQNRGANTEAFF.